Shown below are 10 T cell receptor beta chains from a single sample sequenced in a study of T cell responses to AZD1222 COVID-19 vaccine (dated by TCRdb to about 2021). The library was produced with the immunoSEQ multiplex PCR assay. Not all clones reach the TCRdb copy of this immuneACCESS table, which keeps in-frame sequences only. Checked studies attribute under half of the gap to unresolved V genes and leave the rest unexplained. Here the sample has fewer than 70,000 clones; about 90% occur a single time. Approximately 4.9% of the sample comes from the top ten. The time point tag for this specimen amounts to: baseline before first vaccination. Here the sequenced sample was peripheral blood, taken on day 0 of AZD1222 vaccination. These receptors were taken from an adult in good health.

The sample holds a few counts of this clone. The rearrangement links TRBV6-6 to TRBJ2-7; D gene uncertain. This CDR3 region has 12 residues. CDR1 and CDR2 (germline): MNHNY, SVGAGI (reference sequence). V was cut by 2 bases and J by 3 bases, with 5 bases left in between. CDR3 nucleotides: TGTGCCAGCAGTTACGAGAGCTACGAGCAGTACTTC. Translated: CASSYESYEQYF.

The chain links TRBV7-6 to TRBJ1-5; 9 bases are shared with TRBD1. The ends lost 3 bases at V and 3 bases at J; junction bases unmatched: 3. In germline, CDR1 is SGHVS, CDR2 FNYEAQ. This CDR3 has 15 residues. The chain's CDR3 is CASSFGTGFNQPQHF. The CDR3 nucleotides read TGTGCCAGCAGCTTTGGGACAGGGTTCAATCAGCCCCAGCATTTT.

J is TRBJ1-2 and V is TRBV30, with D maybe TRBD1 (6 bases). This CDR3 comprises 14 residues. Trimming pared 3 bases from V and 2 bases from J, leaving 13 bases between. The germline gives CDR1 GTSNPN, CDR2 SVGIG (reference sequence). The CDR3 sequence: CAWRGQQGNYGYTF. Written as DNA, the CDR3 is TGTGCCTGGAGAGGTCAACAGGGAAACTATGGCTACACCTTC.

This clone appeared once. CDR3: CASSIAEKLFF. The CDR3 DNA follows: TGTGCCAGTAGTATAGCTGAAAAACTGTTTTTT. This sequence joins TRBV19 and TRBJ1-4; D remains ambiguous. With 1 base removed from V and 7 bases from J, the gap between germline ends came to 1 base. Per germline, CDR1 LNHDA and CDR2 SQIVND (reference sequence). The CDR3 covers 11 residues.

Only one count was recorded for this clone. The V call is TRBV29-1, the J call TRBJ2-3; D gene uncertain. The germline V and J ends were trimmed by 5 bases and 4 bases, with 13 bases remaining between them. This CDR3 comprises 13 residues. Germline CDR1 reads SQVTM; CDR2 reads ANQGSEA. CDR3 sequence reads: CSVNRVGPDTQYF. CDR3 in DNA: TGCAGCGTTAACCGGGTAGGCCCAGATACGCAGTATTTT.

The chain joins TRBV6-1 to TRBJ2-3, with a possible D match to TRBD1 (6 bases). Germline V gene lookup returns CDR1 MNHNS and CDR2 SASEGT. This CDR3 has 17 residues. The ends were cut back, 1 base at V and 0 bases at J, with 14 bases in the middle. The CDR3 region is CASSEEGGHISTDTQYF. For the CDR3, the DNA is TGTGCCAGCAGTGAAGAAGGGGGACACATTAGCACAGATACGCAGTATTTT.

Regarding this clone: The junction departs from the called germline gene at one end, perhaps through a read error. The chain employs TRBV27 and TRBJ2-6; D might be TRBD1 (5 bases). The CDR3 totals 17 residues. CDR1 and CDR2 (germline): MNHEY, SMNVEV (reference sequence). CDR3: CANSPTAFLSGANVLTF. The CDR3, as DNA: TGTGCCAACAGTCCGACAGCTTTCCTCTCTGGGGCCAACGTCCTGACTTTC.

This clone was recorded once. The chain has TRBV7-2 and TRBJ2-1; D might be TRBD1 or TRBD2, each matching 6 bases. The CDR3 is 14 residues long. Trimming removed 1 base at V and 6 bases at J, with 10 bases between. Germline lookup yields CDR1 SGHTA and CDR2 FQGNSA. The CDR3 sequence: CASSLVEGGNEQFF. CDR3 coding DNA: TGTGCCAGCAGCTTAGTAGAGGGGGGCAATGAGCAGTTCTTC.

The chain uses TRBV19 and TRBJ2-4; D possibly uses TRBD1 or TRBD2 (6 bases each). Germline V gives CDR1 LNHDA, CDR2 SQIVND (reference sequence). The CDR3 covers 13 residues. CDR3 DNA: TGTGCTACTTCGGGGGCCGCCAAAAACATTCAGTACTTC. Translation: CATSGAAKNIQYF.

This chain links TRBV9 with TRBJ1-6; 9 bases are shared with TRBD1. Germline CDR1 is SGDLS and CDR2 is YYNGEE. The CDR3 loop spans 15 amino acids. V shed 1 base, J shed 7 bases, and the junction held 3 bases outside the gene matches. CDR3 protein: CASSVTGQGNSPLHF. For the CDR3, the DNA is TGTGCCAGCAGCGTAACGGGACAGGGCAATTCACCCCTCCACTTT. Together with reference TRBV9 and TRBJ1-6, the CDR3 gives the full variable domain: DSGVTQTPKHLITATGQRVTLRCSPRSGDLSVYWYQQSLDQGLQFLIQYYNGEERAKGNILERFSAQQFPDLHSELNLSSLELGDSALYFCASSVTGQGNSPLHFGNGTRLTVT.